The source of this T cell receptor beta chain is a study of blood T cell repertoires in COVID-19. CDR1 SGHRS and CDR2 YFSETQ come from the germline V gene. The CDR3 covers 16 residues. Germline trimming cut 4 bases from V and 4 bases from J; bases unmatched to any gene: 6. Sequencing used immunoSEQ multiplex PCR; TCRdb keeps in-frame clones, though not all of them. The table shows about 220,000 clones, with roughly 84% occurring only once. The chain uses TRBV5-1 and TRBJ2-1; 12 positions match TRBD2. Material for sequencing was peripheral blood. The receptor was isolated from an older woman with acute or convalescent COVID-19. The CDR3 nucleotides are TGCGCCAGCAGCCGGAGCGGACTAGCGGGGTACAATGAGCAGTTCTTC. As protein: CASSRSGLAGYNEQFF. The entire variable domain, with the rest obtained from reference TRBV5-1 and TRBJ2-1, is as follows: KAGVTQTPRYLIKTRGQQVTLSCSPISGHRSVSWYQQTPGQGLQFLFEYFSETQRNKGNFPGRFSGRQFSNSRSEMNVSTLELGDSALYLCASSRSGLAGYNEQFFGPGTRLTVL.